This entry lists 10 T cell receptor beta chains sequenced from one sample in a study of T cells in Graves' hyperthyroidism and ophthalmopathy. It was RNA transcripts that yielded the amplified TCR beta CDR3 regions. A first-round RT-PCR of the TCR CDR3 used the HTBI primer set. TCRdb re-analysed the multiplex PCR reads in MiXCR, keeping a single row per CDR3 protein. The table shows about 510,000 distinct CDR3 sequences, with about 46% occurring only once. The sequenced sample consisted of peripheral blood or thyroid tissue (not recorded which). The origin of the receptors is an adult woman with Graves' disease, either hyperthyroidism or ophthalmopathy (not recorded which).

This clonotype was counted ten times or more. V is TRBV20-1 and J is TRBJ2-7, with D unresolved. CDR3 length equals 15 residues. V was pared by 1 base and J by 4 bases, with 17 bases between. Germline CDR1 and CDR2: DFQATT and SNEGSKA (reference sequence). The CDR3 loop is CSARGHSGGPYEQYF. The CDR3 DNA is TGCAGTGCTAGAGGGCACTCCGGTGGTCCGTACGAGCAGTACTTC.

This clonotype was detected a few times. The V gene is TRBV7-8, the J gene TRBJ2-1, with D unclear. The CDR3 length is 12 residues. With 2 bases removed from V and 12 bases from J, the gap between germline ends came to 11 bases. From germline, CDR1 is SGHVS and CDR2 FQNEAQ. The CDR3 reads CASSLNGFGQFF. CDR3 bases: TGTGCCAGCAGCTTAAACGGGTTCGGGCAGTTCTTC. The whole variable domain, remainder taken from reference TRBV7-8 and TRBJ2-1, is GAGVSQSPRYKVAKRGQDVALRCDPISGHVSLFWYQQALGQGPEFLTYFQNEAQLDKSGLPSDRFFAERPEGSVSTLKIQRTQQEDSAVYLCASSLNGFGQFFGPGTRLTVL.

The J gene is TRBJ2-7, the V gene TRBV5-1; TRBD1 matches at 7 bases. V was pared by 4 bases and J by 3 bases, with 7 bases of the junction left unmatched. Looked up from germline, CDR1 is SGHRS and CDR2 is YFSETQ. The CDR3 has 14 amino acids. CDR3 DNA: TGCGCCAGCAGCGTCGGGACAGAGTTCTACGAGCAGTACTTC. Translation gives CASSVGTEFYEQYF.

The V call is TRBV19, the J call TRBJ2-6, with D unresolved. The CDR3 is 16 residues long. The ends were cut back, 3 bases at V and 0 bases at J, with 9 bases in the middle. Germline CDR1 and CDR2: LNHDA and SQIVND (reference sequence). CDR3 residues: CASSMGRSSGANVLTF. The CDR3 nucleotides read TGTGCCAGTAGTATGGGTAGGAGCTCTGGGGCCAACGTCCTGACTTTC.

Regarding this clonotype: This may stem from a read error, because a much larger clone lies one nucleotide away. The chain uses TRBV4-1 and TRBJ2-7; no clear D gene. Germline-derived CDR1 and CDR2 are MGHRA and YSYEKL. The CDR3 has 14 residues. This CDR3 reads CASSQVMTSYEQYF. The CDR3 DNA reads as TGTGCCAGCAGCCAAGTGATGACCTCCTACGAGCAGTACTTC.

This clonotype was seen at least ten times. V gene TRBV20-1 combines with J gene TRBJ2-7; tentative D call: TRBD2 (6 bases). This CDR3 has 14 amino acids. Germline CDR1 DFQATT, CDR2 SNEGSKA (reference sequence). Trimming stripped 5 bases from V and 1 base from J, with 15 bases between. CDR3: CSALGSDYSYEQYF. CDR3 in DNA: TGCAGTGCTCTCGGGTCGGACTATTCCTACGAGCAGTACTTC.

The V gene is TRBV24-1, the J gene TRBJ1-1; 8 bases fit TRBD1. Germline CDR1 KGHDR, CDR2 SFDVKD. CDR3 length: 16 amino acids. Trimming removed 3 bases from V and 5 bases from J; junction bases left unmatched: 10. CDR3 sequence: CATSDGEKHRGTEAFF. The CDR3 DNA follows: TGTGCCACCAGTGATGGAGAAAAACACAGGGGGACTGAAGCTTTCTTT.

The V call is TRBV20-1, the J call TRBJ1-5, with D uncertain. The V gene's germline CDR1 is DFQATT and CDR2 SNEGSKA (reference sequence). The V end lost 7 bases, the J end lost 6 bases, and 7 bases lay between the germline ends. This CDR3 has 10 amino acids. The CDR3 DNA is TGCAGTGTTGATAGTCAGCCCCAGCATTTT. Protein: CSVDSQPQHF.

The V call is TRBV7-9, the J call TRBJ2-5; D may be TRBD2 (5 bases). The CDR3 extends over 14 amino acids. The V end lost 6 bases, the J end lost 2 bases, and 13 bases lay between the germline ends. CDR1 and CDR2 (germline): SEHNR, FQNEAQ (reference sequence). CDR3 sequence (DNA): TGTGCCAGCAGTCTAGAGGACTTTCAAGAGACCCAGTACTTC. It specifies CASSLEDFQETQYF.

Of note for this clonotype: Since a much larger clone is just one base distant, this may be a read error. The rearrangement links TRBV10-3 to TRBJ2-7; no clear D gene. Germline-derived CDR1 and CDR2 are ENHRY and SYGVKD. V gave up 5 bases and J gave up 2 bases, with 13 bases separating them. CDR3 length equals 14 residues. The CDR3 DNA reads TGTGCCATCAGTTTATCAGAGAGACCCTACGAGCAGTACTTC. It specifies CAISLSERPYEQYF.